This T cell receptor (beta chain) originates from a study of memory CD4+ T cells and cytomegalovirus serostatus. Study conclusions and caveats: Repertoires predicted CMV serostatus with median bootstrapped AUC of about 0.95.

In the case of this clone: Its specificity is not known.

Single viable CD3+CD4+CD8-CD45RO+ cells were sorted as the memory CD4+ T cells. After thawing, CD4+ T cells were positively selected. The CDR3 spans 14 residues. The V gene's germline CDR1 is SGHVS and CDR2 FQNEAQ. V dropped 3 bases and J dropped 7; count of bases not matched to a gene: 4. How the authors handled the data: Out-of-frame sequences were removed, leaving 2 million to 2.5 million distinct TCRbeta sequences. Only in-frame clones appear in the TCRdb table, and some are missing; sequencing was by immunoSEQ multiplex PCR. The V and J calls and the clone size are those of that table, but D and trimming were determined from the DNA. Of 30,000 to 50,000 clones listed, 75% to 80% were seen once; the top ten hold roughly 0.76%.

The chain recombines TRBV7-8 with TRBJ2-2, with TRBD2 identical over 8 bases. The sequenced sample was memory CD4+ T cells from blood. The TCR comes from an adult in good health and CMV-seronegative. CDR3 sequence: CASSFPAGGGELFF. The CDR3 nucleotides read TGTGCCAGCAGCTTTCCCGCGGGGGGCGGGGAGCTGTTTTTT.